One and the same sample provided the 3 T cell receptor beta chains below, sequenced in a study of OX40 agonist ivuxolimab in advanced cancers. Clones were read by immunoSEQ multiplex PCR, and TCRdb kept only the in-frame ones, dropping some. The data contain approximately 68,000 clones, about 89% of them singletons. The material sequenced was CD4+ or CD8+ T cells sorted from blood, taken in a trial of the OX40 agonist ivuxolimab. These receptors were obtained from an adult with an advanced solid tumor such as melanoma, head and neck, liver or kidney cancer.

This chain connects TRBV27 to TRBJ2-3; a possible D gene is TRBD2 (6 bases). The CDR3 runs to 14 residues. CDR1 is MNHEY and CDR2 is SMNVEV in the germline V gene (reference sequence). Trimming left V 6 bases short and J 8 bases short, with 18 bases between. CDR3: CASSATRGVGTQYF. CDR3 DNA: TGTGCCAGCAGCGCGACGCGGGGAGTAGGTACGCAGTATTTT.

The rearrangement joins TRBV7-2 to TRBJ1-4; no clear D gene. Trimming removed 5 bases from V and 8 bases from J, with 9 bases in between. Germline CDR1 reads SGHTA; CDR2 reads FQGNSA. The length of the CDR3 is 12 residues. CDR3 protein: CASSRGREKLFF. The CDR3 nucleotides are TGTGCCAGCAGCCGGGGTAGAGAAAAACTGTTTTTT.

The V gene is TRBV28, the J gene TRBJ2-7; 8 bases line up with TRBD2. V trimming: 7 bases; J trimming: 2 bases; junction bases outside the gene matches: 10. The germline V gene encodes CDR1 MDHEN and CDR2 SYDVKM. CDR3 length equals 15 residues. CDR3 bases: TGTGCCAGCACTACCCCGCGGGGGGCGGCCTACGAGCAGTACTTC. Amino acid sequence: CASTTPRGAAYEQYF.